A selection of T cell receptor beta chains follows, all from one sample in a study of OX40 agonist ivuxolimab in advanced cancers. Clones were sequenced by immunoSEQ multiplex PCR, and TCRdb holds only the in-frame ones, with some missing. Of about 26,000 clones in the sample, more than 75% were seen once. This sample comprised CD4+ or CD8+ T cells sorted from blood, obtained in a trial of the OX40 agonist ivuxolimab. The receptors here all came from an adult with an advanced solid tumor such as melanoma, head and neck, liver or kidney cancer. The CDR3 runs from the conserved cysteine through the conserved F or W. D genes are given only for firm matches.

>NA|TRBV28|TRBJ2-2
CASTDTDIANTGELFF
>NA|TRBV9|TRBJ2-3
CASTRDGTLDTQYF
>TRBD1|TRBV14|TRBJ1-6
CASSQVQGNSPLHF
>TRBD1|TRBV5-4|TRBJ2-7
CASSFGTGLYEQYF
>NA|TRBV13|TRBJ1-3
CASSQGRNPDTIYF
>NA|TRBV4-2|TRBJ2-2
CASSQEEGWAANTGELFF
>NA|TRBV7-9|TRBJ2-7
CASNGGAVARYEQYF
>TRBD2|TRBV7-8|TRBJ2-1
CASSALAGGYNEQFF
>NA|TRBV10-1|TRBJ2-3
CASSERGRRDTQYF
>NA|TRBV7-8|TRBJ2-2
CASSARLGVDTGELFF
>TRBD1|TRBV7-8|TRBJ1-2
CASSLETTGNYGYTF
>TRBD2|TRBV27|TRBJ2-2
CASSLRWGGYTGELFF
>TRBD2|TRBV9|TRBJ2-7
CASSVSFLAGESYEQYF
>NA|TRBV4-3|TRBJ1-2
CASSQDTRAILGYTF
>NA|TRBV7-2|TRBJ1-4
CASSPNPAQSLFF
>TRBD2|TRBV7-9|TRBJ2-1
CASSWGGSALNEQFF
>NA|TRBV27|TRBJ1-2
CASSLSAWEGNNYGYTF
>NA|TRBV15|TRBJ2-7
CATRAYDRAYEQYF
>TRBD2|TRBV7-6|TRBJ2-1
CASSPGTSGSSNEQFF
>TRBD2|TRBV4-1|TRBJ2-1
CASSPWLLAEGGEQFF
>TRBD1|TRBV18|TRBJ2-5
CASSPYTGGDETQYF
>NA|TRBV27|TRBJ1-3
CVSNENTIYF
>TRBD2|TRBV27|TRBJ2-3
CASSLTSGGPGDTQYF
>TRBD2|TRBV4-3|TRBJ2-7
CASSQDREASYEQYF
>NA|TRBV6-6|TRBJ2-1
CASSITGYNEQFF
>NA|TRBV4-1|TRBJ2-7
CASSQDPFGEQYF
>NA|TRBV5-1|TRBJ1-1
CASSFGYGAASNTEAFF
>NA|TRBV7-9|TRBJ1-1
CASSPGLEAFF
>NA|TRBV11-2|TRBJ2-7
CASSSGDEQYF
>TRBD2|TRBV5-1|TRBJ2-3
CASSTYGGRAQDTQYF
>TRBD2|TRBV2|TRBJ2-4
CASRDHLAGAGEAKNIQYF
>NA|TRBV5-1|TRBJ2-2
CASSSTVTGELFF
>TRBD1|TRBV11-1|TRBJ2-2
CASKRDRSTSSTGELFF
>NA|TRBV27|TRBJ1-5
CASSLGSNQPQHF
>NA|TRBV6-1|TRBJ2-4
CASIGRAKNIQYF
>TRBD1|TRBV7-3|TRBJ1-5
CASSQDRGRTQPQHF
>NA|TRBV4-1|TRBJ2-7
CASSHYTDENSYEQYF